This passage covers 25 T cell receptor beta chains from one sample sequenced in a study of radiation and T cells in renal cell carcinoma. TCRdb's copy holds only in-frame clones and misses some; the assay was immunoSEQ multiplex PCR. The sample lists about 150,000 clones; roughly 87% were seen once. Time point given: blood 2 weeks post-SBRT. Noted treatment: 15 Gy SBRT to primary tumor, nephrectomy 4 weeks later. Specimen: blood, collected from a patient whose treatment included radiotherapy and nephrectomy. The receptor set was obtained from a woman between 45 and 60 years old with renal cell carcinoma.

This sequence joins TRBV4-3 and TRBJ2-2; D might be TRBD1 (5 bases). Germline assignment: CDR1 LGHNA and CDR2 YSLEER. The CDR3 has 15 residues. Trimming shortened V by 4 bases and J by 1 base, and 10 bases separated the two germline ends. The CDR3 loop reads CASSPRGLNTGELFF. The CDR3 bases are TGCGCCAGCAGCCCAAGGGGTTTGAACACCGGGGAGCTGTTTTTT.

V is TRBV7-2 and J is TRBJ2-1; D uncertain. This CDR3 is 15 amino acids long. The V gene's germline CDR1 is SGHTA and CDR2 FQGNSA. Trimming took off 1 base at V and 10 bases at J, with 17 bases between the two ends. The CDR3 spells CASSLGFGLPVEQFF. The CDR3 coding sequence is TGTGCCAGCAGCTTAGGATTTGGTCTGCCGGTAGAGCAGTTCTTC.

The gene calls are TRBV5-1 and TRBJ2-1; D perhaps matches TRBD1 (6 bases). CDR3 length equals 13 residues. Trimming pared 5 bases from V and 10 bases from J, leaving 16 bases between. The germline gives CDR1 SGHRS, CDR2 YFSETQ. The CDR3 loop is CASSWGRVEEQFF. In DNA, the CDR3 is TGCGCCAGCAGTTGGGGGCGGGTAGAAGAGCAGTTCTTC. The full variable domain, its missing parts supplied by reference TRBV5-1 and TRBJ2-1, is KAGVTQTPRYLIKTRGQQVTLSCSPISGHRSVSWYQQTPGQGLQFLFEYFSETQRNKGNFPGRFSGRQFSNSRSEMNVSTLELGDSALYLCASSWGRVEEQFFGPGTRLTVL.

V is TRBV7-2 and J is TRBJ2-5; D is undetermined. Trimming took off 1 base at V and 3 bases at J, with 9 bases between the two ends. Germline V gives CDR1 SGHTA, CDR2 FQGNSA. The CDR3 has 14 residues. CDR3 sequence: CASSLVMAEETQYF. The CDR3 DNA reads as TGTGCCAGCAGCTTAGTAATGGCGGAAGAGACCCAGTACTTC.

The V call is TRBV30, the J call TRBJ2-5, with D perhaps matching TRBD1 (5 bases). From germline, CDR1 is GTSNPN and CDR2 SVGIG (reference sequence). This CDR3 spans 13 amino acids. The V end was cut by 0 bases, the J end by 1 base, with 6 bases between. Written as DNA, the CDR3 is TGTGCCTGGAGTGTCAGGGTCCAAGAGACCCAGTACTTC. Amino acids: CAWSVRVQETQYF. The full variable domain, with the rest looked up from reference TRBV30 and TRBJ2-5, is SQTIHQWPATLVQPVGSPLSLECTVEGTSNPNLYWYRQAAGRGLQLLFYSVGIGQISSEVPQNLSASRPQDRQFILSSKKLLLSDSGFYLCAWSVRVQETQYFGPGTRLLVL.

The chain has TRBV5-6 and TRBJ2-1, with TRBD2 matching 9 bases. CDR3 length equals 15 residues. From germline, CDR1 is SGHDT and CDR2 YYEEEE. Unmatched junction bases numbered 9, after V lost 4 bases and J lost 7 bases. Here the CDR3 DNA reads TGTGCCAGCAGCGGCGGGGGGGGCCGTTGGAATGAGCAGTTCTTC. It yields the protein CASSGGGGRWNEQFF.

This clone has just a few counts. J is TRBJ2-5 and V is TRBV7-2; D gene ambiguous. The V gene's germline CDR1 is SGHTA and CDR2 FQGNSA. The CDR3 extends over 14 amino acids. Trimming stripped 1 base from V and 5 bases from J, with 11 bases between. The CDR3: CASSLGLVSETQYF. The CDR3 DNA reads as TGTGCCAGCAGCTTAGGTCTGGTTAGCGAGACCCAGTACTTC.

The CDR3 loop reads CASSFQETQYF. Written as DNA, the CDR3 is TGTGCCAGCAGCTTCCAAGAGACCCAGTACTTC. The chain couples TRBV11-2 to TRBJ2-5; D unresolved. The CDR3 loop spans 11 amino acids. Trimming took off 3 bases at V and 1 base at J, with 0 bases between the two ends. The germline CDR1 and CDR2 sequences are SGHAT and FQNNGV.

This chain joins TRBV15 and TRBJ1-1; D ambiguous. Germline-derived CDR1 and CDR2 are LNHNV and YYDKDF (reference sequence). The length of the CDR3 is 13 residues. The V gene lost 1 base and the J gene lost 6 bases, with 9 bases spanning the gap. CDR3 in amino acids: CATSRGTSPEAFF. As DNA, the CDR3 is TGTGCCACCAGCAGAGGGACGAGCCCTGAAGCTTTCTTT. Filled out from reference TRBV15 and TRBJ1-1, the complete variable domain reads DAMVIQNPRYQVTQFGKPVTLSCSQTLNHNVMYWYQQKSSQAPKLLFHYYDKDFNNEADTPDNFQSRRPNTSFCFLDIRSPGLGDTAMYLCATSRGTSPEAFFGQGTRLTVV.

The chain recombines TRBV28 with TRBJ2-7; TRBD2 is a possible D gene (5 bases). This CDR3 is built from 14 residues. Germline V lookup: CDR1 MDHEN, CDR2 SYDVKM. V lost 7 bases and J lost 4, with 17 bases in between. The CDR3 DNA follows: TGTGCCAGCAATCCTTCGGGGATTAGGTACGAGCAGTACTTC. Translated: CASNPSGIRYEQYF.

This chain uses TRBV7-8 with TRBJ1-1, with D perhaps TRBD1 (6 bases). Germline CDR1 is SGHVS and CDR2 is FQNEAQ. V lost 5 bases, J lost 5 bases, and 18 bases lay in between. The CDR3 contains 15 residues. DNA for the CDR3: TGTGCCAGCAGCCCCGATCTTCCAGGGGAGACTGAAGCTTTCTTT. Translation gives CASSPDLPGETEAFF.

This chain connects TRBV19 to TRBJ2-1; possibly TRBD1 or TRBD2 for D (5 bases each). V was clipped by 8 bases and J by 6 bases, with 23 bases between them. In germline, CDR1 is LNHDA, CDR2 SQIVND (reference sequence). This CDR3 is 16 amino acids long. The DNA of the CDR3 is TGTGCCAGTCGTCCCAGTGGGGGTCGGGTTTTCAATGAGCAGTTCTTC. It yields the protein CASRPSGGRVFNEQFF. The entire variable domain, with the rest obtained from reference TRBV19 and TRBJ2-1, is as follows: DGGITQSPKYLFRKEGQNVTLSCEQNLNHDAMYWYRQDPGQGLRLIYYSQIVNDFQKGDIAEGYSVSREKKESFPLTVTSAQKNPTAFYLCASRPSGGRVFNEQFFGPGTRLTVL.

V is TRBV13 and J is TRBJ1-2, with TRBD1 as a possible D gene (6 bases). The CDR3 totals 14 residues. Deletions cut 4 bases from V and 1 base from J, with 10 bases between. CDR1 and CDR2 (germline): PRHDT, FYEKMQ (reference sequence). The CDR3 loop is CASSSRTVNYGYTF. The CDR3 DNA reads TGTGCCAGCAGCTCCCGGACAGTTAACTATGGCTACACCTTC.

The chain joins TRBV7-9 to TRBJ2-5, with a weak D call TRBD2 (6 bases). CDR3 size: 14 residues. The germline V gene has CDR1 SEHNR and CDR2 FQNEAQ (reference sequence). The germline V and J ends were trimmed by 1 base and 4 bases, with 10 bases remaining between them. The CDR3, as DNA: TGTGCCAGCAGCTTAGGAGTTAGCGGAGAGACCCAGTACTTC. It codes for CASSLGVSGETQYF.

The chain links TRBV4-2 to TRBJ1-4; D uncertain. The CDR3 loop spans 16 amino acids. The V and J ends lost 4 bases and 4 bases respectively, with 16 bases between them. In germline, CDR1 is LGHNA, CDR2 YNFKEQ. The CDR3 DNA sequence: TGTGCCAGCAGCCTTCTCCCAGAAACCCGTAATGAAAAACTGTTTTTT. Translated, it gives CASSLLPETRNEKLFF.

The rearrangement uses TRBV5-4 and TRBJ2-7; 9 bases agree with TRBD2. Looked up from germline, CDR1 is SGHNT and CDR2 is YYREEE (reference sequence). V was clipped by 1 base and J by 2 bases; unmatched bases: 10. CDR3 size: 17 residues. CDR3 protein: CASSLSRGGDSAYEQYF. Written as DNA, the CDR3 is TGTGCCAGCAGCTTGTCGCGGGGGGGAGACAGCGCCTACGAGCAGTACTTC.

For the CDR3, the DNA is TGCGCCAGCACTACAGGGGAGTTTAGAGAGACCCAGTACTTC. As protein: CASTTGEFRETQYF. This sequence joins TRBV5-1 and TRBJ2-5, with 7 bases matching TRBD1. The CDR3 runs 14 residues. CDR1 is SGHRS, CDR2 YFSETQ, per germline. V shed 6 bases and J 4 bases; nucleotides not matched to a gene: 9.

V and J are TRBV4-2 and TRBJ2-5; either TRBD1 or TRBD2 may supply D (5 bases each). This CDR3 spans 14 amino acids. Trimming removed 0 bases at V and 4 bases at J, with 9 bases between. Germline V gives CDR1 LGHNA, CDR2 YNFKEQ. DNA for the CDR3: TGTGCCAGCAGCCAAGATCATGGGGGAGAGACCCAGTACTTC. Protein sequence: CASSQDHGGETQYF.

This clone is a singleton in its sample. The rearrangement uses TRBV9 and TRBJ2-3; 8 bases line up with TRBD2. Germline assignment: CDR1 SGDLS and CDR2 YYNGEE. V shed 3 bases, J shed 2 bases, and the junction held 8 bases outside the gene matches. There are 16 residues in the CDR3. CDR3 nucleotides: TGTGCCAGCAGCGCCCGGGGGGGCCTTAACACAGATACGCAGTATTTT. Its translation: CASSARGGLNTDTQYF.

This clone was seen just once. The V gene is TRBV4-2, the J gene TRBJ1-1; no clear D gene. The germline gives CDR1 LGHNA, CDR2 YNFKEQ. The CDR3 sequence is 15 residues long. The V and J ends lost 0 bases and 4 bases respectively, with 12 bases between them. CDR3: CASSQDVERSTEAFF. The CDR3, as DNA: TGTGCCAGCAGCCAAGATGTGGAAAGGAGCACTGAAGCTTTCTTT.

CDR3 sequence: CASSLVQGYNSPLHF. The CDR3 nucleotides are TGTGCCAGCAGCTTAGTACAGGGGTATAATTCACCCCTCCACTTT. V and J are TRBV7-2 and TRBJ1-6; 7 bases are shared with TRBD1. The CDR3 length is 15 residues. Trimming took 1 base from V and 4 from J; bases not matched to a gene: 1. Germline CDR1 and CDR2: SGHTA and FQGNSA.

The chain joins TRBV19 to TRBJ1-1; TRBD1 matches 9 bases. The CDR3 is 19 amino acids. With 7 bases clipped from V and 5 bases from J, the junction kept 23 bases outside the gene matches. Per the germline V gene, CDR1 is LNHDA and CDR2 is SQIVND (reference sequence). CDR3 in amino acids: CASKRLGGTGTTGRTEAFF. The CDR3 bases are TGTGCCAGTAAACGGTTAGGAGGGACAGGGACCACTGGGAGGACTGAAGCTTTCTTT.

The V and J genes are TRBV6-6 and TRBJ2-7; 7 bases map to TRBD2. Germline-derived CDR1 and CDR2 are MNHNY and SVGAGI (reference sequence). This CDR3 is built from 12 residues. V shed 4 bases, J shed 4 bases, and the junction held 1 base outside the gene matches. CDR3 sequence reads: CASSWGGYEQYF. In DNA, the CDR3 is TGTGCCAGCAGTTGGGGGGGGTACGAGCAGTACTTC.

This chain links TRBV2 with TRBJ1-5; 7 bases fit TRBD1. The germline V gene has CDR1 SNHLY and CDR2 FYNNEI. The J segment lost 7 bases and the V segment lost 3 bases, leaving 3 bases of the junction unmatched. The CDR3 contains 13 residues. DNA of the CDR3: TGTGCCAGCAGTGACACAGGGGAGCAGCCCCAGCATTTT. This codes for CASSDTGEQPQHF.

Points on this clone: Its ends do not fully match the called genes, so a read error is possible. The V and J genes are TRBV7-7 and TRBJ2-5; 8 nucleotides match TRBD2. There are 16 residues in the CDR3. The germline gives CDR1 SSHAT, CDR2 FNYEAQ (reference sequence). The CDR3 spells CASSLGAGGGGETQYF. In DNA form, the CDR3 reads TGTGCTAGCAGCTTAGGAGCCGGGGGGGGCGGAGAGACCCAGTACTTC.